This is a list of T cell receptor beta chains from one sample in a study of blood T cell repertoires in COVID-19. Only in-frame clones appear in the TCRdb table, and some are missing; sequencing was by immunoSEQ multiplex PCR. The repertoire holds about 180,000 clones, with about 85% as singletons. Sequences were obtained from peripheral blood. The receptors shown here come from a woman in her forties or fifties with COVID-19, enrolled during active disease. Each CDR3 is given without its conserved first and last residue. Fields, in order: J gene, V gene, CDR3 protein.

TRBJ2-1 | TRBV30 | AWSRYGGGATEQF
TRBJ2-5 | TRBV3-1/TRBV3-2 | ASSQVLEGQGIGTQY
TRBJ1-5 | TRBV19 | ASSPDREQPQH
TRBJ1-5 | TRBV4-3 | ASSQDFWGDSNQPQH
TRBJ2-1 | TRBV13 | ASSSSGVEQF
TRBJ1-1 | TRBV19 | ASSIAGQGGTEAF
TRBJ2-5 | TRBV7-7 | ASSLGAAQETQY
TRBJ1-1 | TRBV7-9 | ASSLATGGVEAF
TRBJ2-3 | TRBV5-6 | ASSSARMSIGTDTQY
TRBJ1-2 | TRBV5-1 | ASSLEVRGGDYGYT
TRBJ2-5 | TRBV10-2 | ASSESGRQETQY
TRBJ1-4 | TRBV27 | ASSLGGVSKLF
TRBJ2-3 | TRBV10-3 | ATTGKDTQY
TRBJ2-1 | TRBV7-2 | ASSSGLAGVYEQF
TRBJ2-5 | TRBV7-7 | ASSQGGLAGGETQY
TRBJ2-1 | TRBV7-3 | ASSPTGSEQF
TRBJ1-4 | TRBV9 | ASSAGGGEKLF
TRBJ1-2 | TRBV3-1/TRBV3-2 | ASSRDRPAYGYT
TRBJ2-1 | TRBV4-1 | ASSRDFRGGAGNEQF
TRBJ2-3 | TRBV29-1 | SVEWSSAANTQY
TRBJ2-7 | TRBV7-2 | ASGLAGGQYEQY
TRBJ1-1 | TRBV7-8 | ASSLHSEAF
TRBJ2-7 | TRBV10-1 | ASSSGDSYEQY
TRBJ2-5 | TRBV5-4 | ASSTRLAVQETQY
TRBJ2-7 | TRBV6-1 | ASSEGRQGLNEQY
TRBJ1-6 | TRBV30 | AWSGGGLGNSPLH
TRBJ1-2 | TRBV6-5 | ASRQPGIVFGYT
TRBJ2-3 | TRBV27 | ASSDPGDTQY
TRBJ2-7 | TRBV6-5 | ASSYNRGFDEQY
TRBJ1-6 | TRBV7-8 | ASSLAPGPLH
TRBJ2-2 | TRBV7-6 | ASSLFVRGQPSTGELF
TRBJ2-3 | TRBV3-1/TRBV3-2 | ASSQGRVSGVTDTQY
TRBJ1-1 | TRBV19 | ASRLTRNTEAF
TRBJ1-2 | TRBV7-9 | ASSLALGGFGGYT
TRBJ2-1 | TRBV6-6 | ASSRLGSYNEQF
TRBJ2-3 | TRBV4-2 | ASSQSGGGRGDTQY
TRBJ1-2 | TRBV2 | ASRRQVLNYGYT
TRBJ2-4 | TRBV7-3 | ASSWGDKNIQY
TRBJ2-7 | TRBV15 | ATSRGQGNYEQY
TRBJ1-5 | TRBV12-3/TRBV12-4 | ASSDGMRQPQH
TRBJ2-2 | TRBV3-1/TRBV3-2 | ASSLTDRAAGELF
TRBJ1-4 | TRBV9 | ASSVGTGKAEKLF
TRBJ2-4 | TRBV7-9 | ASSPEPGQQKLAKNIQY
TRBJ2-7 | TRBV10-3 | AIRPGTGYEQY
TRBJ2-1 | TRBV30 | AWTQGVYNEQF
TRBJ2-3 | TRBV27 | ASSLRRARTDTQY
TRBJ2-2 | TRBV4-1 | ASSQPGWGRSAGELF
TRBJ2-1 | TRBV5-1 | ASSLAVSEQF
TRBJ2-2 | TRBV6-2/TRBV6-3 | ASSYFGGDTGELF
TRBJ2-5 | TRBV10-1 | ASSGQGTSQETQY
TRBJ1-2 | TRBV3-1/TRBV3-2 | ASSQDTETGINYGYT
TRBJ1-2 | TRBV19 | ASSTTGVYGYT
TRBJ1-5 | TRBV3-1/TRBV3-2 | ASSQVNQPQH
TRBJ1-2 | TRBV2 | ASPTGIYGYT
TRBJ1-1 | TRBV3-1/TRBV3-2 | ASSQKIGNTEAF
TRBJ1-1 | TRBV27 | ASSRQGENTEAF
TRBJ2-7 | TRBV18 | ASSPLGSGQSYEQY